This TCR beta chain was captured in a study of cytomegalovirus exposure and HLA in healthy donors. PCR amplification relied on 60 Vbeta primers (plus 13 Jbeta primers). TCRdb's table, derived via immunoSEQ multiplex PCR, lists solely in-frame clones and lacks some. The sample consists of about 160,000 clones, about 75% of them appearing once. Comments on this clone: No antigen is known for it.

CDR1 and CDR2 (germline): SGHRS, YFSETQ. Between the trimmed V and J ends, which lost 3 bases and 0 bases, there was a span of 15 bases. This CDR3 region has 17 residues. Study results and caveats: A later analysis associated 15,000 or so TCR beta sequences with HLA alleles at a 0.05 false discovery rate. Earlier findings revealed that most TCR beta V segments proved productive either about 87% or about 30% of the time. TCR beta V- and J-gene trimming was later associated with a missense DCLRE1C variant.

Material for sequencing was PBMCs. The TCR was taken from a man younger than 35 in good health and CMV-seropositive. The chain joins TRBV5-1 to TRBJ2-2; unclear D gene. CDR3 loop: CASSSRNPSPNTGELFF. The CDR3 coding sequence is TGCGCCAGCAGCTCCAGGAACCCCTCCCCGAACACCGGGGAGCTGTTTTTT.